These T cell receptor beta chains were read from a single sample in a study of shared clonotypes between healthy human individuals. TCRdb keeps only in-frame clones here, not all; method: immunoSEQ multiplex PCR. Among about 2.3 million clones listed, just under 95% were seen once. Input material: naive CD4+ T cells from PBMCs. The source of these receptors is a young man in good health. Some clones in this sample may be carry-over from other donors' samples. The CDR3 runs from the conserved cysteine through the conserved F or W.

j_call v_call cdr3_aa
TRBJ2-3 TRBV7-3 CASRQGGADTQYF
TRBJ2-7 TRBV9 CASSVQGGSYEQYF
TRBJ2-1 TRBV5-1 CASSLDTSGPYNEQFF
TRBJ1-2 TRBV27 CASSLKGLGYTF
TRBJ2-7 TRBV15 CATSRDLYEQYF
TRBJ2-3 TRBV7-2 CASSRESGTDTQYF
TRBJ2-5 TRBV28 CASGRYQETQYF
TRBJ1-2 TRBV28 CASSLGQVQFYGYTF
TRBJ2-7 TRBV15 CATSRAGTGAYEQYF
TRBJ2-7 TRBV6-6 CASSFGRSSYEQYF
TRBJ2-3 TRBV7-9 CASSLKGTLDTQYF
TRBJ2-3 TRBV30 CAWSVVAGRLTDTQYF
TRBJ2-2 TRBV28 CASRGGGELFF
TRBJ2-5 TRBV27 CASSNLKTGTHWETQYF
TRBJ1-1 TRBV6-5 CASSYARSNTEAFF
TRBJ2-2 TRBV25-1 CASRQENTGELFF
TRBJ2-1 TRBV5-1 CASSSRRGELNNEQFF
TRBJ1-2 TRBV28 CASSFGGTLNYGYTF
TRBJ2-2 TRBV28 CASSWGANTGELFF
TRBJ2-4 TRBV4-2 CASSQSGLAGDRDIQYF
TRBJ2-1 TRBV18 CASSPGYNEQFF
TRBJ2-5 TRBV10-3 CAISESVGGGSQYF
TRBJ2-7 TRBV6-6 CASSYGFERDSYEQYF
TRBJ2-1 TRBV27 CASSRTSGSLPYNEQFF
TRBJ1-5 TRBV5-1 CASSWGTGGPDQPQHF